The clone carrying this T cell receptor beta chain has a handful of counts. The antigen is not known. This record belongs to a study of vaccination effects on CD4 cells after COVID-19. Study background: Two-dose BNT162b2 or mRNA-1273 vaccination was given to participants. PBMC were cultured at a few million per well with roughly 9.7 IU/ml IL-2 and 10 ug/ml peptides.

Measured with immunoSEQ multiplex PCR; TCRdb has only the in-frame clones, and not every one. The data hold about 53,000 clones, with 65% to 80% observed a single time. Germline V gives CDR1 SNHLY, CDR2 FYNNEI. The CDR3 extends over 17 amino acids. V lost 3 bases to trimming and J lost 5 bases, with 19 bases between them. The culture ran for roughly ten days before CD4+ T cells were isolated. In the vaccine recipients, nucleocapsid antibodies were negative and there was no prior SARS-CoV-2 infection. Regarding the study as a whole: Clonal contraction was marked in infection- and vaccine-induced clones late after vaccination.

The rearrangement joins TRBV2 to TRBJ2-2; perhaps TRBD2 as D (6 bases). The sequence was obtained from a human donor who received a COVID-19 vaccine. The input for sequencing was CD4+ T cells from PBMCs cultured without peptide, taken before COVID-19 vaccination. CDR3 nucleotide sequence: TGTGCCAGCAGTGACCACCGCTTGGCAGGACTAACCGGGGAGCTGTTTTTT. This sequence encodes CASSDHRLAGLTGELFF.